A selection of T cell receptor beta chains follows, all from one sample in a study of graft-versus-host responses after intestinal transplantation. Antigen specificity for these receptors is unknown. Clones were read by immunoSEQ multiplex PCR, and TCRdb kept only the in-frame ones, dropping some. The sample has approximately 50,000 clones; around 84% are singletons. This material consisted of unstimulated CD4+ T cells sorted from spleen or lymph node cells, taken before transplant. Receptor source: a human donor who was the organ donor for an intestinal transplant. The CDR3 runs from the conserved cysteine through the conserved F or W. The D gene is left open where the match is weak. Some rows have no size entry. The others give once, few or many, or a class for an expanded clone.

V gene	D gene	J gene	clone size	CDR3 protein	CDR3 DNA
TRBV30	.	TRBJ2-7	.	CAWSVRRYPYLGQYF	TGTGCCTGGAGTGTACGTCGGTACCCCTACCTCGGGCAGTACTTC
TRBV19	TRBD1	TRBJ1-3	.	CASNRGPAGNTIYF	TGTGCCAGTAACAGGGGGCCGGCTGGAAACACCATATATTTT
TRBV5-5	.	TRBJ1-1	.	CASSLDGQRNTEAFF	TGTGCCAGCAGCTTGGATGGTCAGAGGAACACTGAAGCTTTCTTT
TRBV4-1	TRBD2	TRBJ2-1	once	CASSQGTSYNEQFF	TGCGCCAGCAGCCAAGGGACTAGTTACAATGAGCAGTTCTTC
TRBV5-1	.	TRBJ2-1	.	CASSATGNEQFF	TGCGCCAGCAGCGCGACAGGCAATGAGCAGTTCTTC
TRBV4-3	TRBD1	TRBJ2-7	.	CASSQAYRGEQYF	TGCGCCAGCAGCCAAGCCTACAGGGGCGAGCAGTACTTC
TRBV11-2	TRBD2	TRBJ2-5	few	CASSSTRTSGETQYF	TGTGCCAGCAGCTCAACAAGGACTAGCGGCGAGACCCAGTACTTC
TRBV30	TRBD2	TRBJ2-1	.	CAWSAGGPYNEQFF	TGTGCCTGGAGTGCGGGGGGGCCCTACAATGAGCAGTTCTTC
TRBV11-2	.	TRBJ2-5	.	CASSSQENQYF	TGTGCCAGCAGTAGTCAAGAGAACCAGTACTTC
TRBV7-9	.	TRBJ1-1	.	CASSLVRVNTEAFF	TGTGCCAGCAGCTTAGTGCGTGTGAACACTGAAGCTTTCTTT
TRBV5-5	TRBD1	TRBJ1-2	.	CASSLVRDRVDRYTF	TGTGCCAGCAGCTTGGTGCGGGACAGGGTAGATCGCTACACCTTC
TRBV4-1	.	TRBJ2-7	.	CASSQDPDSYEQYF	TGCGCCAGCAGCCAAGATCCGGACTCCTACGAGCAGTACTTC
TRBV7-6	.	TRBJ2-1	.	CASSLVAASSYNEQFF	TGTGCCAGCAGCTTAGTAGCGGCTAGCTCCTACAATGAGCAGTTCTTC
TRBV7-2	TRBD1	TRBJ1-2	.	CASSPGPLGQGWDYGYTF	TGTGCCAGCAGCCCGGGGCCGCTAGGACAGGGCTGGGACTATGGCTACACCTTC
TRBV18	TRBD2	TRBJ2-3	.	CASSPRVGGGRTDTQYF	TGTGCCAGCTCACCCCGAGTCGGGGGGGGCCGCACAGATACGCAGTATTTT
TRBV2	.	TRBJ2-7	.	CASSVSGGSSYEQYF	TGTGCCAGCAGTGTATCTGGGGGATCCTCCTACGAGCAGTACTTC
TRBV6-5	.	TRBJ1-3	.	CASRDSSGNTIYF	TGTGCCAGCAGAGACAGCTCTGGAAACACCATATATTTT
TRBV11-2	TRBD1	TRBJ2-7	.	CASSSRTGARYEQYF	TGTGCCAGCAGCTCGCGGACAGGGGCTCGCTACGAGCAGTACTTC
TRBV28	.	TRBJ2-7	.	CASSRRTYEQYF	TGTGCCAGCAGTAGACGGACCTACGAGCAGTACTTC
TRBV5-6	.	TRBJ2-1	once	CASSLQGRGSSEQFF	TGTGCCAGCAGCTTGCAAGGGAGAGGGTCAAGTGAGCAGTTCTTC
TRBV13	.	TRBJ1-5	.	CASSSTQGQPQHF	TGTGCCAGCAGCTCCACCCAGGGACAGCCCCAGCATTTT
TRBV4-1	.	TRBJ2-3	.	CASSQFYQGRVGDTQYF	TGCGCCAGCAGCCAATTTTACCAGGGTCGAGTTGGGGATACGCAGTATTTT
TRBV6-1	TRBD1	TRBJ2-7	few	CASSSGGRYEQYF	TGTGCCAGCAGTTCAGGGGGCAGGTACGAGCAGTACTTC
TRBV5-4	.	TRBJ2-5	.	CASSLVERETQYF	TGTGCCAGCAGCTTGGTGGAGAGGGAGACCCAGTACTTC
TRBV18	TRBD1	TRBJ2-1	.	CASSRTTGDNEQFF	TGTGCCAGCTCACGAACGACAGGGGACAATGAGCAGTTCTTC
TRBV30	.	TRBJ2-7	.	CAWSVKVGAQGRLYEQYF	TGTGCCTGGAGTGTAAAGGTGGGGGCCCAAGGAAGGCTCTACGAGCAGTACTTC
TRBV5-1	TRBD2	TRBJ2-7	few	CASSSRTSGAYEQYF	TGCGCCAGCAGCTCCCGGACTAGCGGGGCCTACGAGCAGTACTTC
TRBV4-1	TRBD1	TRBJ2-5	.	CASSQRTGGETQYF	TGCGCCAGCAGCCAAAGGACAGGGGGCGAGACCCAGTACTTC
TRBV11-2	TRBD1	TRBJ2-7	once	CASSFTGQGPYEQYF	TGTGCCAGCAGCTTCACGGGACAGGGGCCCTACGAGCAGTACTTC
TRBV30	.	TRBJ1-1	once	CAWSPGGAEAFF	TGTGCCTGGAGTCCCGGGGGCGCTGAAGCTTTCTTT